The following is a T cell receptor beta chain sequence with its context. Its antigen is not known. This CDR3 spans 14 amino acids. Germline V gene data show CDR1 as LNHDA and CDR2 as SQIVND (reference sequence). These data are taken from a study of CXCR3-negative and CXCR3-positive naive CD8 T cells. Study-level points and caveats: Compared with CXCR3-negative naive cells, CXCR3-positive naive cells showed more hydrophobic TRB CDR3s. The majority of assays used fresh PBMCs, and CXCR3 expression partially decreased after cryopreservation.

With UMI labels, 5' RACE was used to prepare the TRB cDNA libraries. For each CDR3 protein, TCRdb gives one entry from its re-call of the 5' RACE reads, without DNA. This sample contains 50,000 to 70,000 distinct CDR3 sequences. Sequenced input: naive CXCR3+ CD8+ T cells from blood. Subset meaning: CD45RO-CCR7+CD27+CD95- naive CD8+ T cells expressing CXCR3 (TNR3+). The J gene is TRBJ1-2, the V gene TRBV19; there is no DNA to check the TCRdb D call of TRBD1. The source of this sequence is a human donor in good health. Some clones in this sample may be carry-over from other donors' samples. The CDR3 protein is CASSPVSANYGYTF.